One and the same sample provided the 7 T cell receptor beta chains below, sequenced in a study of stem cell transplantation in POMP-related autoinflammatory disease. The protocol was immunoSEQ multiplex PCR, while the TCRdb copy is restricted to in-frame clones and leaves out a portion. This table holds approximately 23,000 clones, around four fifths found once. The specimen was CD4+ T cells from PBMCs, collected before stem cell transplantation. These receptors originate from a human donor with POMP-related autoinflammation and immune dysregulation (PRAID).

The chain employs TRBV27 and TRBJ2-7, with TRBD1 matching over 7 bases. Germline V lookup: CDR1 MNHEY, CDR2 SMNVEV (reference sequence). This CDR3 is 15 amino acids long. With V trimmed by 7 bases and J by 3 bases, 12 bases remained unmatched. CDR3 loop: CASITPGGRGYEQYF. In DNA, the CDR3 is TGTGCCAGCATCACGCCAGGGGGAAGGGGCTACGAGCAGTACTTC.

This chain links TRBV10-3 with TRBJ2-4; 8 nucleotides line up with TRBD1. The CDR3 consists of 14 residues. Trimming cost V 3 bases and J 7 bases; bases outside gene matches: 5. Germline V CDR1 and CDR2: ENHRY, SYGVKD. The CDR3 sequence is CAISDRGLLNIQYF. The CDR3 DNA follows: TGTGCCATCAGTGACAGGGGGCTCCTGAACATTCAGTACTTC.

This chain joins TRBV19 and TRBJ2-7; 7 bases are shared with TRBD1. Germline CDR1 LNHDA, CDR2 SQIVND (reference sequence). The CDR3 is made up of 14 amino acids. V lost 9 bases to trimming and J lost 6 bases; unmatched junction nucleotides: 14. The CDR3 spells CASQRQGPTGEQYF. In DNA form, the CDR3 reads TGTGCCAGCCAGAGACAGGGCCCAACGGGCGAGCAGTACTTC.

This chain connects TRBV11-2 to TRBJ2-3; unclear D gene. Germline CDR1 and CDR2: SGHAT and FQNNGV. The CDR3 is made up of 15 amino acids. V was trimmed by 4 bases and J by 4 bases, leaving 15 bases between them. CDR3 in amino acids: CASSYPRFQADTQYF. CDR3 coding DNA: TGTGCCAGCAGCTACCCCAGGTTTCAAGCAGATACGCAGTATTTT. Using reference TRBV11-2 and TRBJ2-3 for the parts outside the CDR3, the full variable domain is EAGVAQSPRYKIIEKRQSVAFWCNPISGHATLYWYQQILGQGPKLLIQFQNNGVVDDSQLPKDRFSAERLKGVDSTLKIQPAKLEDSAVYLCASSYPRFQADTQYFGPGTRLTVL.

This clone was seen a single time. V usage is TRBV25-1 and J usage is TRBJ2-7; D gene uncertain. Germline V gene data show CDR1 as MGHDK and CDR2 as SYGVNS. The CDR3 has 13 residues. Trimming shortened V by 4 bases and J by 2 bases, and 9 bases separated the two germline ends. CDR3 region: CASSGTGTYEQYF. CDR3 DNA: TGTGCCAGCAGTGGGACGGGCACCTACGAGCAGTACTTC.

The CDR3 DNA sequence: TGCAGCACCCAGTACCAAGAGACCCAGTACTTC. Translation gives CSTQYQETQYF. This chain joins TRBV20-1 and TRBJ2-5; D gene uncertain. The CDR3 runs 11 residues. Germline V gene sequence: CDR1 DFQATT, CDR2 SNEGSKA (reference sequence).

The rearrangement uses TRBV5-5 and TRBJ2-7; 9 positions agree with TRBD1. V lost 2 bases and J lost 5; bases outside the gene matches: 5. From germline, CDR1 is SGHKS and CDR2 YYEKEE (reference sequence). This CDR3 is built from 14 residues. The CDR3 bases are TGTGCCAGCAGCTTCGGGACAGGGAATGACGAGCAGTACTTC. Translated, it gives CASSFGTGNDEQYF.